This T cell receptor (beta chain) stems from a study of shared clonotypes between healthy human individuals. CDR1 and CDR2 from the germline V gene are KGHSH and LQKENI. The CDR3 length is 14 residues. V shed 6 bases and J shed 1 base, with 9 bases lying between them. CD4+ cells yielded CD45RA+ naive and CD45RA-negative memory subsets. Sequencing used immunoSEQ multiplex PCR; TCRdb keeps in-frame clones, though not all of them. The data show hundreds of thousands of clones, approximately 75% seen once. A note on this clone: Its antigen is unknown. Other DNA sequences within the sample encode an identical CDR3.

Study-wide findings and caveats: Memory subsets generally showed lower estimated richness than naive subsets. The represented genetic and exposure-history diversity was limited by the small number of donors. Sampling used blood alone; tissue repertoires probably differ.

The sequence was obtained from a woman aged 30 to 39 in good health. The chain is built from TRBV18 and TRBJ2-2; D is undetermined. Sequencing was done on a sample of memory CD4+ T cells sorted from blood. Subset indicated: CD45RA-negative fraction. In DNA, the CDR3 is TGTGCCAGCTCCCCCGAGGTGAACACCGGGGAGCTGTTTTTT. Residues: CASSPEVNTGELFF.